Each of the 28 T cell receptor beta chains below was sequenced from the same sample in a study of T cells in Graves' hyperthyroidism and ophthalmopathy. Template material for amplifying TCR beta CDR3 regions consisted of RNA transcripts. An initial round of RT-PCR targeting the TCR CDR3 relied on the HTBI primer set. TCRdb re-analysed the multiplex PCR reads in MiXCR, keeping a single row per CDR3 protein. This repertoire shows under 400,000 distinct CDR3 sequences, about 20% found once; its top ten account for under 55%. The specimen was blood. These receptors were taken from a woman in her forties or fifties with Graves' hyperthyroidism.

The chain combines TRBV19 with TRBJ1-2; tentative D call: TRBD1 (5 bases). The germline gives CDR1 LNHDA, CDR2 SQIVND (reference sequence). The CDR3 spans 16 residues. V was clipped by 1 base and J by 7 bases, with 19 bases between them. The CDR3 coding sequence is TGTGCCAGTAGTATAGGCTCCCGGGACCGCGGGCGTGGCTACACCTTC. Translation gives CASSIGSRDRGRGYTF.

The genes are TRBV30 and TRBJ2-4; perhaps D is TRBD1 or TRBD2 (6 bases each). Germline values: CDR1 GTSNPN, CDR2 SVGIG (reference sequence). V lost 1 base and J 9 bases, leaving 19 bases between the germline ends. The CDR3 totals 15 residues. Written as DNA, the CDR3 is TGTGCCTGGAGTGAGGGGGGAGTTCGGGCCGGCATTCAGTACTTC. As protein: CAWSEGGVRAGIQYF.

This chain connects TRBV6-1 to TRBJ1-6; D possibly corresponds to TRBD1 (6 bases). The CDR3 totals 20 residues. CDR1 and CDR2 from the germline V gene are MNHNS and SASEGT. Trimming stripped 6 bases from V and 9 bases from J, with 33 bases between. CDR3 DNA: TGTGCCAGCAGAGACATTCCGGGACACCTCACATTTGAAGGGAGTTCACCCCTCCACTTT. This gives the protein CASRDIPGHLTFEGSSPLHF.

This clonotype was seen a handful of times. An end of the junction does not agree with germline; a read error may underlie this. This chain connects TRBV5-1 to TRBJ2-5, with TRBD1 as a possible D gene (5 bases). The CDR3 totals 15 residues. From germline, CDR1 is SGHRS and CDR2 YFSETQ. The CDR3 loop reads CASSLSYRQQETQYF. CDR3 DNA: TGTGCCAGCAGCTTGAGTTACAGACAGCAAGAGACCCAGTACTTC.

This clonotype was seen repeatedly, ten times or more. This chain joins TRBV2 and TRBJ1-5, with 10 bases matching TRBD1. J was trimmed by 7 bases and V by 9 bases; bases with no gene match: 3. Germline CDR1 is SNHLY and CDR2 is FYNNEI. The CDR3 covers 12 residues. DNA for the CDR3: TGTGCCAGTGGGACAGGGGACCAGCCCCAGCATTTT. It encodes CASGTGDQPQHF.

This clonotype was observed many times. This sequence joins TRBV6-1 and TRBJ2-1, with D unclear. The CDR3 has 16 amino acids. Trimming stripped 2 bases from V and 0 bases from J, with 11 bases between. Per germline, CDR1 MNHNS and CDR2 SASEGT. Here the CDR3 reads CASSESDPSSYNEQFF. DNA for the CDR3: TGTGCCAGCAGTGAATCCGACCCAAGCTCCTACAATGAGCAGTTCTTC.

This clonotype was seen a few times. CDR3 amino acids: CASTPTGLTEAFF. As DNA, the CDR3 is TGTGCCAGTACCCCGACCGGCCTCACTGAAGCTTTCTTT. The rearrangement joins TRBV19 to TRBJ1-1; D gene ambiguous. Looked up from germline, CDR1 is LNHDA and CDR2 is SQIVND (reference sequence). This CDR3 is 13 amino acids long. Trimming cost V 7 bases and J 4 bases, with 13 bases left between them.

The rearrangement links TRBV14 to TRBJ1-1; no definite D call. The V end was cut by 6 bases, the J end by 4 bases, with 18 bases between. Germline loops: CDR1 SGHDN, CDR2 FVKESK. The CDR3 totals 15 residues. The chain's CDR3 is CASSLLGSRVTEAFF. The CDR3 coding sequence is TGTGCCAGCAGTCTCCTTGGGAGTCGGGTCACTGAAGCTTTCTTT.

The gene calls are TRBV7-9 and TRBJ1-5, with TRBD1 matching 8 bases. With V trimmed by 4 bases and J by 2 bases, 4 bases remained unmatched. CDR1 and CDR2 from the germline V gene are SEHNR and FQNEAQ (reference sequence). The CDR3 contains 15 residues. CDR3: CASSSPGQGNQPQHF. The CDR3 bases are TGTGCCAGCAGCTCACCGGGACAGGGCAATCAGCCCCAGCATTTT.

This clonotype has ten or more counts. The CDR3 nucleotides are TGTGCCAGCAGCCAAGAAGCGGGGAAAGATAATGAAAAACTGTTTTTT. Protein product: CASSQEAGKDNEKLFF. This sequence joins TRBV3-1 and TRBJ1-4; no clear D. Germline loops: CDR1 LGHDT, CDR2 YNNKEL (reference sequence). The CDR3 totals 16 residues. Trimming pared 0 bases from V and 4 bases from J, leaving 12 bases between.

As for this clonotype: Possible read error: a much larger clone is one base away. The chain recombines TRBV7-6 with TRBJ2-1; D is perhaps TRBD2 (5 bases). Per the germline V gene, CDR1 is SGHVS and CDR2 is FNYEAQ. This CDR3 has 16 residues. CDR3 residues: CASSPGRGSSYNERFF. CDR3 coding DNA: TGTGCCAGCAGCCCTGGACGTGGGAGCTCCTACAATGAGCGGTTCTTC.

The CDR3 spells CASSLTGTPYEQYF. In DNA, the CDR3 is TGTGCCAGCAGCCTCACCGGGACCCCCTACGAGCAGTACTTC. V and J are TRBV4-2 and TRBJ2-7; D tentatively fits TRBD1 or TRBD2 (5 bases each). V dropped 4 bases and J dropped 2 bases, with 12 bases sitting between them. The CDR3 contains 14 residues. Germline V lookup: CDR1 LGHNA, CDR2 YNFKEQ.

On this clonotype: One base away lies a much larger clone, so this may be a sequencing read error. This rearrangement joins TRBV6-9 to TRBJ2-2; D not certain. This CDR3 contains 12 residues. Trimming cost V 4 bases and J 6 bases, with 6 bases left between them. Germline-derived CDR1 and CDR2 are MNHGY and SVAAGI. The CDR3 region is CASSSQPGELFF. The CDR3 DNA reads TGTGCCAGCAGTTCCCAACCCGGGGAGCTGTTTTTT.

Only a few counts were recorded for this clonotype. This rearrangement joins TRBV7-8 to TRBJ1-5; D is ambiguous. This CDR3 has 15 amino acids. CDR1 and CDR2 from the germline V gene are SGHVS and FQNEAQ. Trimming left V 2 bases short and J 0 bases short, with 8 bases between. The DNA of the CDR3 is TGTGCCAGCAGCTTACTCGGGTATAGCAATCAGCCCCAGCATTTT. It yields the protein CASSLLGYSNQPQHF.

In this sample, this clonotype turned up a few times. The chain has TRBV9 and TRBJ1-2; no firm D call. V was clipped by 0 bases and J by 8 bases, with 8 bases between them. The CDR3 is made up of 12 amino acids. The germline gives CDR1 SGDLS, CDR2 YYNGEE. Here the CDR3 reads CASSVGEGGYTF. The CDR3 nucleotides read TGTGCCAGCAGCGTAGGAGAGGGAGGCTACACCTTC.

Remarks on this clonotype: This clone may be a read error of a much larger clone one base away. The CDR3 bases are TGTGCCAGCATGCCGACAGGGGAGAACTATGGCTACACCTTC. It codes for CASMPTGENYGYTF. This sequence joins TRBV3-1 and TRBJ1-2, with 8 bases lining up with TRBD1. The CDR3 runs to 14 residues. The V and J ends lost 7 bases and 2 bases, in that order; junction bases with no gene match: 6. Germline CDR1 LGHDT, CDR2 YNNKEL (reference sequence).

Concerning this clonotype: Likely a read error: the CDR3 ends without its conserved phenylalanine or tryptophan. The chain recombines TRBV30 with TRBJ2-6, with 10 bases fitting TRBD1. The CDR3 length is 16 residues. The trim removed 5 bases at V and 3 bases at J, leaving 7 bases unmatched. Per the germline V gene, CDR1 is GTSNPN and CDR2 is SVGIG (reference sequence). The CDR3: CAWGDRGTGGANVLTS. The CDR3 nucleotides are TGTGCCTGGGGGGACAGGGGAACTGGTGGGGCCAACGTCCTGACTTCC.

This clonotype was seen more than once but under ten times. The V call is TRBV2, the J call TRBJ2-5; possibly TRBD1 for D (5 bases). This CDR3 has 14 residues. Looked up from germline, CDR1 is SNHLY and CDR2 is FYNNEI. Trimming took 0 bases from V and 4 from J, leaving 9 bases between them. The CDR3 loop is CASSEARQGETQYF. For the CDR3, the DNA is TGTGCCAGCAGTGAAGCGCGGCAGGGAGAGACCCAGTACTTC.

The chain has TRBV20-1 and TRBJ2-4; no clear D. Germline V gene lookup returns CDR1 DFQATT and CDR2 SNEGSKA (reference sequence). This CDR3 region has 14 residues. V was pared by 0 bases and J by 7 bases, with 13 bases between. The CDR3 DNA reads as TGCAGTGCTAGAGATAGTTGGGCAGAGAACATTCAGTACTTC. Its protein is CSARDSWAENIQYF.

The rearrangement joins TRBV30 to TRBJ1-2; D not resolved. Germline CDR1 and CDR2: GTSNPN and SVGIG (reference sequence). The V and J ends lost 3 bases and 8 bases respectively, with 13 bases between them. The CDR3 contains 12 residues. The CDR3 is CAWSILAPGYTF. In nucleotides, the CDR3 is TGTGCCTGGAGCATCCTTGCCCCCGGCTACACCTTC.

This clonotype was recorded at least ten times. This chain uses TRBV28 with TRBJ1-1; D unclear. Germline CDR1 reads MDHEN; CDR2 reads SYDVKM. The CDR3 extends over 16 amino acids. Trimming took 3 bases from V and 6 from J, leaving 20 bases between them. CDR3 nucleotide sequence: TGTGCCAGCAGTTTGGCTCCCAGGAACCATGTTGCTGAAGCTTTCTTT. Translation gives CASSLAPRNHVAEAFF.

The DNA for the CDR3 is TGTGCCAGCTCATTCACAGAGACAGGAGACACTGAAGCTTTCTTT. Translated, it gives CASSFTETGDTEAFF. This sequence joins TRBV18 and TRBJ1-1; possibly TRBD1 for D (6 bases). The CDR3 spans 15 residues. The germline V gene has CDR1 KGHSH and CDR2 LQKENI. Trimming removed 5 bases at V and 3 bases at J, with 16 bases between.

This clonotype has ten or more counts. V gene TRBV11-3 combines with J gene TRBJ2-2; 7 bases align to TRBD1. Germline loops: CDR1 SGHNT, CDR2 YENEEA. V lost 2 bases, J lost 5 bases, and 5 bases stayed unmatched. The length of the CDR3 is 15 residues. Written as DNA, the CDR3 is TGTGCCAGCAGCTTACAGACAGGGACGACCGGGGAGCTGTTTTTT. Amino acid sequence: CASSLQTGTTGELFF.

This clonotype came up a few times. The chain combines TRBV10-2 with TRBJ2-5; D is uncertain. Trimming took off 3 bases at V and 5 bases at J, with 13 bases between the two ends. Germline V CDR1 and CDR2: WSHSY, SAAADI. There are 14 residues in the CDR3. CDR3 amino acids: CASSDLGGSETQYF. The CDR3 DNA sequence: TGCGCCAGCAGTGATTTGGGCGGCTCTGAGACCCAGTACTTC.

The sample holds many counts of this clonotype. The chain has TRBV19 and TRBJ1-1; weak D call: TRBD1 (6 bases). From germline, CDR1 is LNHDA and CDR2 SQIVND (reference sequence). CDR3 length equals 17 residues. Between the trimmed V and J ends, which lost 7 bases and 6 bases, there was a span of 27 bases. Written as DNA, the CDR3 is TGTGCCAGTACCACGTGGGGGGACATCTCCCGAACGGCTGAAGCTTTCTTT. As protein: CASTTWGDISRTAEAFF.

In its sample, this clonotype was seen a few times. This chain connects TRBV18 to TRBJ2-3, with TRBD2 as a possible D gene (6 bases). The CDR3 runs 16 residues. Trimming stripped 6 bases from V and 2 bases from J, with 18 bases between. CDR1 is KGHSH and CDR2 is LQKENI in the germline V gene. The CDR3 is CASSPDWRGPTDTQYF. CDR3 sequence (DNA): TGTGCCAGCTCCCCCGACTGGCGGGGACCCACAGATACGCAGTATTTT.

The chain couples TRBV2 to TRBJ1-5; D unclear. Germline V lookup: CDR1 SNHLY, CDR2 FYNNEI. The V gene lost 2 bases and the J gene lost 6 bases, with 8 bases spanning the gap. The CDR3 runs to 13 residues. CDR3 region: CASSEFWSQPQHF. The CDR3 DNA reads TGTGCCAGCAGTGAATTTTGGAGTCAGCCCCAGCATTTT.

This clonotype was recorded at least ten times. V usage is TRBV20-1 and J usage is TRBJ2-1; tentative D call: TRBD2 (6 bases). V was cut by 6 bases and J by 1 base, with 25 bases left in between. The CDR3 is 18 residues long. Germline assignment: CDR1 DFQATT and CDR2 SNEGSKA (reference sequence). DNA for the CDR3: TGCAGTGCCTATATCCCCTCGGGGGTTGCGGGGTCCTACAATGAGCAGTTCTTC. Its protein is CSAYIPSGVAGSYNEQFF.